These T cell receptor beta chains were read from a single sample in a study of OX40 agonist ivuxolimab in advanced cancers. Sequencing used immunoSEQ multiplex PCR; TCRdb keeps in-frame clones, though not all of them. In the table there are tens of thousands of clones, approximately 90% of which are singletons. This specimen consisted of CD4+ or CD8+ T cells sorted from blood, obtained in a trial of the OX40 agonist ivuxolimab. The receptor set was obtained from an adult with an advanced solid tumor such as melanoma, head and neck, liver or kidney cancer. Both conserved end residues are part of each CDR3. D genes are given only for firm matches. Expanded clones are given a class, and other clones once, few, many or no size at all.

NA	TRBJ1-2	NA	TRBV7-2	CASSLGQGDYGYTF
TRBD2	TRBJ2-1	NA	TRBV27	CASSPRGSSGTSGHNEQFF
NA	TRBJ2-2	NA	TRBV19	CASRRAAGELFF
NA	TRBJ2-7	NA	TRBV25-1	CASRIGEGVTYEQYF
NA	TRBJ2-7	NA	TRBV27	CASSLAPPVLGSYEQYF
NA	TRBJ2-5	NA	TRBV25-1	CASSDRREQPGETQYF
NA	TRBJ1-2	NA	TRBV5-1	CASSLWSSGGYTF
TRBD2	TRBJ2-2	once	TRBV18	CASSDLAGAAGELFF
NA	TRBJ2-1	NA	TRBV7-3	CASSSRRALSFDEQFF
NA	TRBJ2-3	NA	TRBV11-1	CASSLAWELGQYF
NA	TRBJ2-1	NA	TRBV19	CASRGALSSNEQFF
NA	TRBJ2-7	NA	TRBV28	CASMRGGSGSYEQYF
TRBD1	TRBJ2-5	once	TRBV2	CASRETGETQYF
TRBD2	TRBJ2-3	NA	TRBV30	CAWSPGRETQYF
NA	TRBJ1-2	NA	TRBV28	CASTPLGRNYGYTF
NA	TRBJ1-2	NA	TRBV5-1	CASSLTSAQAYGYTF
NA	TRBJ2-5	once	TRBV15	CATRTGTSAETQYF
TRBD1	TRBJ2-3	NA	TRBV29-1	CSVEEAQGAPDTQYF
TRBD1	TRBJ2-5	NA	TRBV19	CASSGTVQETQYF
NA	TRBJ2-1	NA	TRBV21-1	CASSSPEGDEQFF
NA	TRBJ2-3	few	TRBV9	CASSVVGFDTQYF
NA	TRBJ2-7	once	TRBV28	CASSPPFRSHEQYF
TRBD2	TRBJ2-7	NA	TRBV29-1	CSAGTSGNYEQYF
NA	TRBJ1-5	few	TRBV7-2	CASSLGAVISPQHF
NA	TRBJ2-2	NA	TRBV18	CASSENTGELFF
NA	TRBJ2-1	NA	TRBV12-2	CASRLTESPRTYNEQFF
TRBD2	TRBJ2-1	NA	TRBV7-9	CASSLERELPYNEQFF
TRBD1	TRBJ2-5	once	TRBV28	CASSLDRGGRETQYF
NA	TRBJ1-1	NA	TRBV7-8	CASSLADSPNTEAFF
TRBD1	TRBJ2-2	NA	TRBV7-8	CASSRGQGDTGELFF
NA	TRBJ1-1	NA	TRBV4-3	CASSQVQGRGNTEAFF
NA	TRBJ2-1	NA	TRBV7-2	CASSDRTLGYNEQFF
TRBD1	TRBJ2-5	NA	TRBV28	CASRTRQGAETQYF
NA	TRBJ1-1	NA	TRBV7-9	CASSLSDTEAFF
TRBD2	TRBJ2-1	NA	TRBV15	CATSRQIAGGHNEQFF
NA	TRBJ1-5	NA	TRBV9	CASSVSRVVFHQPQHF
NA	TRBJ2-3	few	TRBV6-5	CASSYSFDYRTDTQYF
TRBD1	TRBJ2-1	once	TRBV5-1	CASSLVGQGAFNEQFF
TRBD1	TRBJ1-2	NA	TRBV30	CAWSFQGATGGYTF
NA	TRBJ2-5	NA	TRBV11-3	CASPPPQPSETQYF
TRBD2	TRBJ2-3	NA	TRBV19	CASSISGTSGGTDTQYF
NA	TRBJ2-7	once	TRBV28	CASRGRIDSYEQYF
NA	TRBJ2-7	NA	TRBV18	CASSPLAARTYEQYF
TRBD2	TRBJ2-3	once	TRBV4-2	CASSQDGRASGNTQYF
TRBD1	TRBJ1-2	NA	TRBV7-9	CASSRSTGTPRYGYTF
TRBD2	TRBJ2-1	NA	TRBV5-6	CASSLAEGTSAYNEQFF
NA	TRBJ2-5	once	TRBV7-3	CASSAGTAQETQYF
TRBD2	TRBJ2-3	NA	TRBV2	CASSKMSGSQDTQYF